This T cell receptor beta chain was sequenced during a study of blood T cell repertoires in COVID-19. The wider study: The United States, Italy and Spain provided the acute and convalescent COVID-19 samples. The analysed material was cDNA or gDNA that came from T cells, B-cell-depleted T cells, or PBMCs.

The CDR3 totals 15 residues. The germline V gene has CDR1 SGHTA and CDR2 FQGNSA. Deletions cut 3 bases from V and 0 bases from J, with 9 bases between. Per the original methods: Nucleated cell number was recorded as an estimate derived from reference gene primer amplification. This table comes from immunoSEQ multiplex PCR, and its TCRdb copy is limited to in-frame clones, with some not included. V and J calls plus clone size are reproduced from that table; the DNA served to infer D and trimming. Altogether approximately 160,000 clones are present, approximately 88% being singletons, with the ten largest covering under 3%. Only one count was recorded for this clone.

V is TRBV7-2 and J is TRBJ1-3; no clear D gene. The sample taken for sequencing was peripheral blood. This clonotype was sampled from a woman in her sixties with acute or convalescent COVID-19. CDR3 region: CASSFQLSSGNTIYF. CDR3 nucleotide sequence: TGTGCCAGCAGCTTCCAACTTAGCTCTGGAAACACCATATATTTT.